Below are 10 T cell receptor beta chains sequenced from a single sample in a study of memory CD4+ T cells and cytomegalovirus serostatus. Here immunoSEQ multiplex PCR was the method, and the copy in TCRdb shows in-frame clones only, minus some. In the table there are 50,000 to 60,000 clones, 82% of which are singletons. Single viable CD3+CD4+CD8-CD45RO+ cells were sorted as the memory CD4+ T cells. The specimen was memory CD4+ T cells from blood. Receptors were obtained from an adult in good health and CMV-seronegative.

The CDR3 spells CASSMAGLQPQHF. The CDR3 nucleotides read TGTGCCAGTAGTATGGCCGGGTTACAGCCCCAGCATTTT. This chain uses TRBV19 with TRBJ1-5; unclear D gene. This CDR3 contains 13 residues. V dropped 3 bases and J dropped 7 bases, with 10 bases sitting between them. Germline V gene lookup returns CDR1 LNHDA and CDR2 SQIVND (reference sequence).

This chain joins TRBV6-1 and TRBJ1-2; 9 bases are shared with TRBD1. The CDR3 contains 12 residues. CDR1 and CDR2 (germline): MNHNS, SASEGT. J gave up 8 bases and V 6 bases, and 4 bases lay outside the gene matches. The CDR3 DNA reads as TGTGCCAGCAGATGGACAGGGGAAGGCTACACCTTC. This codes for CASRWTGEGYTF.

The chain recombines TRBV2 with TRBJ2-6, with D possibly TRBD1 on 5 matching bases. Germline V gives CDR1 SNHLY, CDR2 FYNNEI. CDR3 length equals 13 residues. Trimming pared 7 bases from V and 3 bases from J, leaving 7 bases between. In nucleotides, the CDR3 is TGTGCCAGCAAAAGGGGTGGGGCCAACGTCCTGACTTTC. This codes for CASKRGGANVLTF.

V usage is TRBV11-2 and J usage is TRBJ2-3, with TRBD2 matching over 10 bases. J was trimmed by 2 bases and V by 1 base; bases with no gene match: 6. CDR1 and CDR2 (germline): SGHAT, FQNNGV. CDR3 length equals 17 residues. The CDR3 loop reads CASSLGVSGGSTDTQYF. DNA of the CDR3: TGTGCCAGCAGCTTAGGGGTTAGCGGGGGGTCCACAGATACGCAGTATTTT.

This chain connects TRBV10-2 to TRBJ2-1; D not resolved. Trimming pared 8 bases from V and 10 bases from J, leaving 12 bases between. The germline V gene encodes CDR1 WSHSY and CDR2 SAAADI. This CDR3 region has 11 residues. This chain's CDR3 is CASSTLGEQFF. The CDR3 bases are TGCGCCAGCTCCACATTGGGAGAGCAGTTCTTC.

This chain joins TRBV11-2 and TRBJ2-3, with D unresolved. Germline V gene lookup returns CDR1 SGHAT and CDR2 FQNNGV. The CDR3 spans 14 residues. V was shortened by 2 bases and J by 2 bases, with 8 bases between the two germline ends. CDR3 protein: CASSLNWATDTQYF. The CDR3 nucleotides are TGTGCCAGCAGCTTAAACTGGGCCACAGATACGCAGTATTTT.

The genes are TRBV27 and TRBJ1-6; D is unresolved. The germline CDR1 and CDR2 sequences are MNHEY and SMNVEV (reference sequence). The CDR3 runs to 15 residues. The V end lost 1 base, the J end lost 8 bases, and 12 bases lay between the germline ends. The CDR3 DNA sequence: TGTGCCAGCAGTTTATTTGGCCCTTGGGATTCACCCCTCCACTTT. Protein sequence: CASSLFGPWDSPLHF.

The CDR3 DNA reads TGTGCCAGCAGCGTAGGAGTATCCTATAATTCACCCCTCCACTTT. It codes for CASSVGVSYNSPLHF. This chain connects TRBV9 to TRBJ1-6; D is unresolved. The CDR3 runs to 15 residues. With 0 bases removed from V and 1 base from J, the gap between germline ends came to 5 bases. Germline loops: CDR1 SGDLS, CDR2 YYNGEE.

This chain joins TRBV27 and TRBJ1-4, with D hard to call. Germline assignment: CDR1 MNHEY and CDR2 SMNVEV (reference sequence). The CDR3 sequence is 15 residues long. V was clipped by 8 bases and J by 8 bases, with 21 bases between them. The CDR3 DNA is TGTGCCAGCTCCATTTCTGGAAGAGGGAACGAAAAACTGTTTTTT. The encoded protein is CASSISGRGNEKLFF.

DNA of the CDR3: TGCGCCAGCAGCTTGACAGGGAAGTTCGCCGGGGAGCTGTTTTTT. Translated: CASSLTGKFAGELFF. The chain carries TRBV5-1 and TRBJ2-2; D perhaps matches TRBD1 (6 bases). V was pared by 1 base and J by 6 bases, with 13 bases between. This CDR3 contains 15 residues. The germline gives CDR1 SGHRS, CDR2 YFSETQ. The full variable domain, with the rest looked up from reference TRBV5-1 and TRBJ2-2, is KAGVTQTPRYLIKTRGQQVTLSCSPISGHRSVSWYQQTPGQGLQFLFEYFSETQRNKGNFPGRFSGRQFSNSRSEMNVSTLELGDSALYLCASSLTGKFAGELFFGEGSRLTVL.